This T cell receptor beta chain was identified during a study of metastatic and nonmetastatic thyroid tumors (dated by TCRdb to about 2020). At the level of the whole study: Repertoires from peripheral blood and from tumor or nodule tissue samples of malignant and benign thyroid patients were compared.

The germline V gene sets CDR1 to MDHEN and CDR2 to SYDVKM. The V end gives up 10 bases and the J end 0 bases, leaving 6 bases in the junction not matched to a gene. Taken from cysteine to phenylalanine, the CDR3 has 13 residues. Solely the CDR3 DNA is kept, with 39 bases framed from the first base. Only a few counts were recorded for this clone. Its antigen is currently not known. Base qualities are missing; no much larger clone stands one base away. No treatment had been received by any patient before thyroid surgery. Using T-cell receptor beta sequencing, the researchers looked back retrospectively at clinical samples from patients, gathered between about 2012 and 2019. Broader findings and caveats from the paper: In both blood and tumor samples, malignant tumors were reported to have significantly higher TCR beta diversity than benign nodules.

Libraries were constructed by PCR. Sequencing used an Illumina HiSeq 4000. High-throughput sequencing was used to profile the CDR3 region of the TCR beta-chain in every patient. As for the authors' bioinformatics: The researchers built a classifier to tell apart papillary thyroid cancer patients with distant metastasis, based on CDR3 differences among clinicopathological groups. Repertoire diversity was assessed with the Shannon index, and tumor-blood repertoire similarity with the Morisita-Horn index. The raw public reads went through TCRdb reprocessing: fastp at Q25, MiXCR clone calling, in-frame beta chains kept. The authors' filters were not applied to this entry. In this sample the table shows around 16,000 clones, more than 20% of which occur a single time. The ten largest clones capture 8% to 13% of the sample.

The V and J segments used are TRBV28 and TRBJ2-7, with 7 junctional bases fitting TRBD1. This receptor was identified in a female donor with papillary thyroid cancer or a benign thyroid nodule (not recorded which). Some clones in this sample may be carry-over from other donors' samples. Sequenced: adjacent normal tissue. The CDR3 protein: CATSRDSSYEQYF. Read as DNA, the sequence is TGTGCCACCAGCCGGGACAGCTCCTACGAGCAGTACTTC.